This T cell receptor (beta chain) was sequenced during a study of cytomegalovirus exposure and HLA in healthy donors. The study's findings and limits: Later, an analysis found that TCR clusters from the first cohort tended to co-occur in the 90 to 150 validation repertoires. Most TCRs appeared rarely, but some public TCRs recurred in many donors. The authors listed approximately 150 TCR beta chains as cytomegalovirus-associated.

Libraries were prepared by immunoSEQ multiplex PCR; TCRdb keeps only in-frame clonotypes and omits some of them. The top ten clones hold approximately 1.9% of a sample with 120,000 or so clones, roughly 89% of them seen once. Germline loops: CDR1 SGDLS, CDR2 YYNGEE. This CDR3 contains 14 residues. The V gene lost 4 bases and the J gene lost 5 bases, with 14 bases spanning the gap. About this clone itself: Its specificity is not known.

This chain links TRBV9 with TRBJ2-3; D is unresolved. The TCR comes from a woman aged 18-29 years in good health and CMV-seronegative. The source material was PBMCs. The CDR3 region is CASSPPSRLDTQYF. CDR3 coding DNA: TGTGCCAGCAGCCCGCCCAGCAGACTAGATACGCAGTATTTT.